This T cell receptor (beta chain) originates from a study of blood T cell repertoires in COVID-19. Study-wide background: Material from acute and convalescent COVID-19 was sourced from the United States, Italy and Spain.

This clone was picked up a small number of times. This CDR3 is 19 amino acids long. Germline CDR1 reads SGHTS; CDR2 reads YDEGEE. The ends were cut back, 1 base at V and 4 bases at J, with 26 bases in the middle. Under the authors' procedure: From reference gene primer amplification, estimates of nucleated cell counts were derived. The table came from immunoSEQ multiplex PCR; TCRdb's copy has only in-frame clones and leaves some out. V, J and clone size derive from that table, while D and trimming were established from the DNA sequence. Of fewer than 300,000 clones in the sample, approximately 81% were seen once.

The clonotype was recovered from a woman aged 18-29 years with acute or convalescent COVID-19. The source material was peripheral blood. The chain is built from TRBV5-8 and TRBJ1-1; tentative D call: TRBD1 (6 bases). CDR3 region: CASSLLTRTWGGASTEAFF. The CDR3 region has the DNA TGTGCCAGCAGCTTGCTTACTAGAACCTGGGGGGGGGCGAGCACTGAAGCTTTCTTT.